These 3 T cell receptor beta chains came from one sample sequenced in a study of blood T cell repertoires in COVID-19. Produced via immunoSEQ multiplex PCR; TCRdb's table is partial and in-frame only. The sample has about 240,000 clones, approximately 78% seen once. Material for sequencing was peripheral blood. These receptor sequences come from a young woman with acute or convalescent COVID-19.

The chain links TRBV29-1 to TRBJ1-2; D may be TRBD1 (6 bases). Trimming removed 7 bases at V and 0 bases at J, with 15 bases between. The CDR3 is 14 residues long. Germline CDR1 SQVTM, CDR2 ANQGSEA. The CDR3 region is CSARGQTANYGYTF. The DNA of the CDR3 is TGCAGCGCTAGAGGACAGACAGCTAACTATGGCTACACCTTC. Full variable domain (outside the CDR3, taken from reference TRBV29-1 and TRBJ1-2): SAVISQKPSRDICQRGTSLTIQCQVDSQVTMMFWYRQQPGQSLTLIATANQGSEATYESGFVIDKFPISRPNLTFSTLTVSNMSPEDSSIYLCSARGQTANYGYTFGSGTRLTVV.

The J gene is TRBJ1-1, the V gene TRBV19; 7 bases line up with TRBD1. Germline CDR1 is LNHDA and CDR2 is SQIVND (reference sequence). Losses at the gene ends were 5 bases for V and 7 bases for J; bases not matched to a gene: 7. This CDR3 contains 13 residues. The CDR3 nucleotides read TGTGCCAGTAGTGGAACGACAGGGTTTGAAGCTTTCTTT. This codes for CASSGTTGFEAFF.

The chain couples TRBV5-6 to TRBJ1-1, with D uncertain. Germline V gene data show CDR1 as SGHDT and CDR2 as YYEEEE. The CDR3 contains 16 residues. V was clipped by 2 bases and J by 1 base, with 15 bases between them. DNA for the CDR3: TGTGCCAGCAGCTTACGTTCTAACGCCGGGAACACTGAAGCTTTCTTT. Its translation is CASSLRSNAGNTEAFF.